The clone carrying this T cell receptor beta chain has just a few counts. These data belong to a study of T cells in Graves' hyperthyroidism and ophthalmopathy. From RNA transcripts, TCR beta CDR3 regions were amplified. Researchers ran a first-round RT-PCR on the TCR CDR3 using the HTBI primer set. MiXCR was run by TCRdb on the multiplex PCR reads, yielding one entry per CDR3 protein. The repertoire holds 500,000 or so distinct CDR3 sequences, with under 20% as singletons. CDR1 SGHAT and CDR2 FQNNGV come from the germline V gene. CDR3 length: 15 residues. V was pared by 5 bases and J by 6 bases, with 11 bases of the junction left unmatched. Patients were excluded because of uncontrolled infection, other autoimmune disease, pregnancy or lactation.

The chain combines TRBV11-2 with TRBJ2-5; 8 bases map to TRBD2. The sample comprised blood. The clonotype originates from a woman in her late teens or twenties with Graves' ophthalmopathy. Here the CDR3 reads CASSPVAGSQKTQYF. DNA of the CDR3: TGTGCCAGCAGCCCAGTAGCGGGGTCTCAAAAGACCCAGTACTTC.